This TCR beta chain comes out of a study of T cells in Graves' hyperthyroidism and ophthalmopathy. RNA transcripts gave rise to amplified TCR beta CDR3 regions. Primed by the HTBI set, a first-round RT-PCR was run on the TCR CDR3. TCRdb independently ran MiXCR on the multiplex PCR reads; one entry per CDR3 protein. The profile covers some 600,000 distinct CDR3 sequences, with more than 45% appearing a single time and nearly 8.5% taken by the ten largest. CDR3 length: 13 amino acids. Germline V gene data show CDR1 as SQVTM and CDR2 as ANQGSEA. The trim removed 3 bases at V and 2 bases at J, leaving 1 base unmatched. Exclusion followed for patients with uncontrolled infection, other autoimmune disease, pregnancy or lactation. This clonotype was seen repeatedly, ten times or more.

This chain connects TRBV29-1 to TRBJ1-3, with 7 positions matching TRBD1. The sequence derives from a woman aged 18-35 years with Graves' hyperthyroidism. The specimen was peripheral blood or thyroid tissue (not recorded which). The CDR3 DNA follows: TGCAGCGTTGATCAGGGGGCTGGAAACACCATATATTTT. Its translation is CSVDQGAGNTIYF.